This record covers a single T cell receptor (beta chain). Its target is unknown. The record originates from a study of CD8 T cells in ankylosing spondylitis. Study-wide results and caveats: One TCR beta motif, made up of 7 or 8 highly homologous variants, appeared characteristic of ankylosing spondylitis blood.

TCR beta libraries were made by quantitative 5'-RACE with molecular barcodes. From the 5' RACE reads, TCRdb called clonotypes with MiXCR, one entry per CDR3 protein. The data show around 770,000 distinct CDR3 sequences, 12% seen once. Sequencing was performed on blood, either unsorted or a sorted T cell fraction (not recorded which). The clonotype was recovered from a male donor with ankylosing spondylitis.

Here the CDR3 reads CSAGDQAKPLAKNIQYF. The CDR3 region has the DNA TGCAGTGCAGGGGACCAGGCGAAACCTCTAGCCAAAAACATTCAGTACTTC. This chain uses TRBV20-1 with TRBJ2-4; the D gene could be TRBD1 or TRBD2 (5 bases each). CDR3 length equals 17 residues. The V gene lost 6 bases and the J gene lost 0 bases, with 21 bases spanning the gap. Germline CDR1 and CDR2: DFQATT and SNEGSKA (reference sequence).